Here is one T cell receptor (beta chain) with its context. The target antigen is unknown. The sample originates from a study of shared clonotypes between healthy human individuals. General observations from the study: Clonotype sharing across a few donors was observed for around 4.8% of naive CD4 clonotypes.

The naive CD8 population came from CD45RO-negative cells selected for CCR7, without terminally differentiated effector memory CD45RA+ cells. The sorted-subset replicate PCRs were given 200 ng DNA, which is about 30,000 T cell genomes. TCRdb's copy holds only in-frame clones and misses some; the assay was immunoSEQ multiplex PCR. This sample carries 2 million to 2.5 million clones, about 93% of them seen once, and the ten largest clones take roughly 1.7%. Per the germline V gene, CDR1 is SGHVS and CDR2 is FQNEAQ. The CDR3 has 17 amino acids. V lost 1 base, J lost 2 bases, and 3 bases stayed unmatched.

The chain couples TRBV7-8 to TRBJ2-3; 13 bases are a match to TRBD2. The TCR sequence derives from a young man in good health. Some clones in this sample may be carry-over from other donors' samples. Sequenced sample: naive CD8+ T cells from PBMCs. The DNA for the CDR3 is TGTGCCAGCAGCTTAGTTGGACTAGCGGGAGCCACAGATACGCAGTATTTT. Amino acid sequence: CASSLVGLAGATDTQYF.